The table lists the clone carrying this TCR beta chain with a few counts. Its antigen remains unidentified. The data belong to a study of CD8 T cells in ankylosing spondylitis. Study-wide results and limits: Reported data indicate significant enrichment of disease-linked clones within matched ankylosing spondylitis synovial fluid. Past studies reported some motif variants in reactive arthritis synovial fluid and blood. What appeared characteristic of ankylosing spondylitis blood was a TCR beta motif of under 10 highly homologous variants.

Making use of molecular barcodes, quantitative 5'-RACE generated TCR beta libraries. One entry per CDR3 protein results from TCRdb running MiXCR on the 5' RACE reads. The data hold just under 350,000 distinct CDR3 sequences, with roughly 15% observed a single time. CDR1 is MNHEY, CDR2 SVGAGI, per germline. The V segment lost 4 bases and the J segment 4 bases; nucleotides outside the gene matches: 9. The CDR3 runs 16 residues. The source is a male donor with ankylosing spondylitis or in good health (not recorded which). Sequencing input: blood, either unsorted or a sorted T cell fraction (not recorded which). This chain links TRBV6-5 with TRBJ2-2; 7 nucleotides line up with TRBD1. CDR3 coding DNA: TGTGCCAGCAGTTCTAACAGGGGATCTGCCACCGGGGAGCTGTTTTTT. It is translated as CASSSNRGSATGELFF.